A few counts support the clone carrying this TCR beta chain. The antigen remains unidentified. After constant-region reverse-primer amplification, full-length variable regions underwent semi-nested PCR with Nested Universal Primer A. Via MiXCR, TCRdb re-called the 5' RACE reads, giving one row per CDR3 protein. The data contain approximately 50,000 distinct CDR3 sequences, around 24% of them singletons. CDR3 length: 13 residues. The trim removed 8 bases at V and 7 bases at J, leaving 10 bases unmatched. Germline loops: CDR1 SNHLY, CDR2 FYNNEI. Study-level findings and limits: Tumor Treg TCRs overlapped most with tumor naive CD4+ cells. The larger-cohort validation was restricted to a single TCR beta V-J rearrangement rather than whole repertoires. The TCR gene usage of tumor memory CD4+ T cells clustered together with blood and lymph node memory CD4+ cells and with lymph node naive CD4+ cells.

Treg sorting used a CD4+CD25+CD127-/low gate. Sequencing was carried out using tumor-infiltrating Tregs sorted from the breast tumor. The sequence was collected from a female donor with breast cancer. This chain uses TRBV2 with TRBJ1-2, with 7 bases fitting TRBD1. CDR3 in DNA: TGTGCCAGCGGAGGGGGCAAACGGAGTGGCTACACCTTC. Its translation: CASGGGKRSGYTF.